This TCR beta chain was identified during a study of shared clonotypes between healthy human individuals. Whole-study findings and limits: Across several donors, naive CD4 shared around 5%, naive CD8 more than 3%, memory CD4 less than 2.5%, memory CD8 more than 0.35%. It was the non-shared clonotypes that had lower generation probabilities than clonotypes shared by all four donors.

V lost 0 bases and J 2 bases, leaving 6 bases between the germline ends. The CDR3 runs to 14 residues. Germline CDR1 SGHVS, CDR2 FNYEAQ. This clone showed up just once. Antigen unknown. Other DNA sequences within the sample encode an identical CDR3. The repertoire was sequenced with immunoSEQ multiplex PCR; TCRdb's copy has only in-frame clones and lacks some. Of more than 2 million clones listed, 93% were seen once; the top ten hold under 2%. Positive CCR7 selection of CD45RO-negative cells yielded the naive CD8 cells, and terminally differentiated effector memory CD45RA+ cells were excluded. The sequencing input was naive CD8+ T cells from PBMCs. The sequence derives from a man aged 18 to 30 in good health. Some clones in this sample may be carry-over from other donors' samples. The chain combines TRBV7-6 with TRBJ2-3; TRBD1 or TRBD2 may be the D gene (5 bases each). The CDR3 DNA is TGTGCCAGCAGCTTAGCGGGACCCACAGATACGCAGTATTTT. Its protein is CASSLAGPTDTQYF.